Listed below are T cell receptor beta chains from one sample, sequenced in a study of STAT5B mutations in CD4+ large granular lymphocyte leukemia. This table comes from immunoSEQ multiplex PCR, and its TCRdb copy is limited to in-frame clones, with some not included. The sample consists of some 51,000 clones, roughly 84% of them appearing once. Input material: CD4+ T cells from blood buffy coats. Source of these receptors: a human donor in good health. Both conserved end residues are trimmed from each CDR3. The size of a clone is reported for some rows only, either as once, few or many, or as a class for expanded clones.

cdr3_aa j_call clone_size v_call
ASSFSKGSGEAF TRBJ1-1 NA TRBV7-9
ASSLRDRNYEQY TRBJ2-7 once TRBV7-2
ASSSLYRPRLAGTIDTQY TRBJ2-3 NA TRBV11-3
ASTNSLTAVSYEQY TRBJ2-7 NA TRBV11-2
ASSLDTYEQY TRBJ2-7 NA TRBV11-3
ASSSQGGYGYT TRBJ1-2 few TRBV5-4
SARLAETQY TRBJ2-5 NA TRBV20-1
ASSLAGVGSPLH TRBJ1-6 NA TRBV5-1
SVEEDSYTYNEQF TRBJ2-1 once TRBV29-1
ASSYTWTGNQPQH TRBJ1-5 NA TRBV6-5
ASSLPIEQY TRBJ2-7 NA TRBV5-8
ASSSAPGNTIY TRBJ1-3 NA TRBV7-6
ASSWTDDRLYGYT TRBJ1-2 NA TRBV5-1
ASSEDGNQPQH TRBJ1-5 NA TRBV9
ASSRDGRHRAQGSNTEAF TRBJ1-1 few TRBV18
ASSSTGAPFGAF TRBJ1-1 NA TRBV19
ASSLSPGSSEAF TRBJ1-1 NA TRBV5-6
ASSLVRENFVDTEAF TRBJ1-1 NA TRBV5-1
ATSREVTAGGRNEQF TRBJ2-1 NA TRBV15
ASSPNRGETPQH TRBJ1-5 NA TRBV18
ASSAGGGSSPYEQY TRBJ2-7 NA TRBV11-2
ASSLWTVSNTEAF TRBJ1-1 once TRBV7-3
ASSYLTSGDTDTQY TRBJ2-3 NA TRBV6-6
ASSLLGSGELF TRBJ2-2 NA TRBV7-9
ASSPSGGSSYEQY TRBJ2-7 NA TRBV7-3
ASSLEQGRNSPLH TRBJ1-6 few TRBV11-2
ASSPRLAGGKNEQF TRBJ2-1 NA TRBV27
ASSVLDEQY TRBJ2-7 few TRBV10-2
ASSSGTGGYGYT TRBJ1-2 NA TRBV11-2
ASSSTGTSNQPQH TRBJ1-5 NA TRBV6-6
ASSEGQYSNQPQH TRBJ1-5 few TRBV2
ASSPSRRGETQY TRBJ2-5 NA TRBV5-4
SVSDRDRADTQY TRBJ2-3 NA TRBV29-1
ASSVVGDSTDTQY TRBJ2-3 NA TRBV9
ASSYGAGGVQETQY TRBJ2-5 NA TRBV11-2
ASSQGSSLAKNIQY TRBJ2-4 NA TRBV4-1
ASRTQGVRAEAF TRBJ1-1 NA TRBV2
ASPSPGLAAPYEQY NA NA TRBV5-1
ASSLAGTAYEQY TRBJ2-7 NA TRBV11-2
ASSLARGTDTQY TRBJ2-3 NA TRBV5-1
ASSEAVPYTRGEQY TRBJ2-7 NA TRBV6-1